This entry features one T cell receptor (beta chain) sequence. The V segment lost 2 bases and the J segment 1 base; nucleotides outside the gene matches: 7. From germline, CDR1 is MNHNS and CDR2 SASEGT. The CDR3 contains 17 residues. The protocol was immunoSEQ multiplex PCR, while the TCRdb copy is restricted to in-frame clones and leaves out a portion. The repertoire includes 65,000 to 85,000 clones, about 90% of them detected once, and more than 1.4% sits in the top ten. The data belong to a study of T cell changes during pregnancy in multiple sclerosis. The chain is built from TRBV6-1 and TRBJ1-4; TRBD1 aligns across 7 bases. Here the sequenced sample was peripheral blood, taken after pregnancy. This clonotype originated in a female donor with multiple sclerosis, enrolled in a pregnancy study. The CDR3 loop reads CASSEPIGQETNEKLFF. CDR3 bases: TGTGCCAGCAGTGAACCAATAGGACAGGAAACTAATGAAAAACTGTTTTTT.